One T cell receptor beta chain is described in this entry. The sample originates from a study of blood T cell repertoires in COVID-19. Study in general: Samples taken during acute and convalescent COVID-19 were collected in the United States, Italy and Spain.

The Seattle site enrolled patients during active infection and followed them longitudinally. Generated by immunoSEQ multiplex PCR, the TCRdb table keeps only in-frame clones and is missing some. There are some 50,000 clones in the sample; around 86% occur only once, and around 2% lies in the top ten. Germline V CDR1 and CDR2: MDHEN, SYDVKM. V was clipped by 8 bases and J by 0 bases, with 11 bases between them. There are 14 residues in the CDR3. Sample: peripheral blood. The genes are TRBV28 and TRBJ2-1; D gene ambiguous. This clonotype was obtained from a woman aged 80 or older with COVID-19, enrolled during active disease. The CDR3 is CASGRLSSYNEQFF. CDR3 DNA sequence: TGTGCCAGCGGCAGGTTGAGCTCCTACAATGAGCAGTTCTTC.